Below are 25 T cell receptor beta chains sequenced from a single sample in a study of Graves' ophthalmopathy and Graves' hyperthyroidism. Investigators amplified TCR beta CDR3 regions from RNA transcripts. An initial RT-PCR round employing HTBI primers preceded a second-round multiplex PCR. TCRdb independently ran MiXCR on the multiplex PCR reads; one entry per CDR3 protein. In the table there are 900,000 to 1,200,000 distinct CDR3 sequences, around a third of which are singletons. The sample comprised peripheral blood or thyroid tissue (not recorded which). The receptors were gathered from an adult man with Graves' hyperthyroidism.

The J gene is TRBJ2-7, the V gene TRBV7-6; D unclear. V lost 5 bases, J lost 0 bases, and 14 bases lay in between. The CDR3 extends over 15 amino acids. The germline CDR1 and CDR2 sequences are SGHVS and FNYEAQ. Here the CDR3 reads CASSHDLVVSYEQYF. CDR3 coding DNA: TGTGCCAGCAGCCACGACTTGGTTGTCTCCTACGAGCAGTACTTC.

This clonotype came up many times. The gene calls are TRBV6-5 and TRBJ2-7; no clear D. With 4 bases removed from V and 7 bases from J, the gap between germline ends came to 11 bases. The length of the CDR3 is 12 residues. Germline V gene lookup returns CDR1 MNHEY and CDR2 SVGAGI. DNA of the CDR3: TGTGCCAGCAGTTCTACTCCTCAAGAGCAGTACTTC. It translates to CASSSTPQEQYF.

This clonotype has at least ten counts. This chain uses TRBV5-1 with TRBJ2-7; TRBD2 matches at 8 bases. Germline V gives CDR1 SGHRS, CDR2 YFSETQ. V shed 4 bases and J 5 bases; nucleotides not matched to a gene: 8. This CDR3 contains 14 residues. The CDR3 sequence is CASSKDGGEDEQYF. In nucleotides, the CDR3 is TGCGCCAGCAGCAAGGACGGGGGGGAGGACGAGCAGTACTTC.

V gene TRBV7-9 combines with J gene TRBJ2-5; 11 bases agree with TRBD2. In germline, CDR1 is SEHNR, CDR2 FQNEAQ (reference sequence). This CDR3 has 15 amino acids. V was clipped by 5 bases and J by 5 bases; unmatched bases: 7. The CDR3 DNA reads as TGTGCCAGCAGCATGCGTCCTAGCGGGAGGGAGACCCAGTACTTC. It codes for CASSMRPSGRETQYF.

The chain combines TRBV28 with TRBJ2-5; no clear D gene. The V and J ends lost 6 bases and 2 bases respectively, with 13 bases between them. The CDR3 covers 14 residues. Germline assignment: CDR1 MDHEN and CDR2 SYDVKM. The CDR3 here is CASSSPELQETQYF. CDR3 in DNA: TGTGCCAGCAGCTCCCCGGAGTTACAAGAGACCCAGTACTTC.

This rearrangement joins TRBV7-8 to TRBJ2-7; 13 positions agree with TRBD2. The germline CDR1 and CDR2 sequences are SGHVS and FQNEAQ. V lost 0 bases to trimming and J lost 7 bases; unmatched junction nucleotides: 6. The CDR3 is 16 amino acids. CDR3 amino acids: CASSLARLAGGREQYF. The CDR3 DNA is TGTGCCAGCAGCTTAGCACGACTAGCGGGGGGTCGAGAGCAGTACTTC.

The J gene is TRBJ1-2, the V gene TRBV2, with 10 bases fitting TRBD1. The CDR3 covers 20 residues. With 6 bases clipped from V and 3 bases from J, the junction kept 22 bases outside the gene matches. Germline CDR1 reads SNHLY; CDR2 reads FYNNEI. The CDR3 here is CASSPNPGTGVLWSDYGYTF. The CDR3 bases are TGTGCCAGCAGCCCGAACCCCGGGACAGGGGTTTTATGGTCGGACTATGGCTACACCTTC. The complete variable domain, with remaining parts taken from reference TRBV2 and TRBJ1-2, reads EPEVTQTPSHQVTQMGQEVILRCVPISNHLYFYWYRQILGQKVEFLVSFYNNEISEKSEIFDDQFSVERPDGSNFTLKIRSTKLEDSAMYFCASSPNPGTGVLWSDYGYTFGSGTRLTVV.

This clonotype was counted many times. This rearrangement joins TRBV7-2 to TRBJ2-5; D perhaps matches TRBD2 (6 bases). With 2 bases removed from V and 5 bases from J, the gap between germline ends came to 12 bases. Germline loops: CDR1 SGHTA, CDR2 FQGNSA. CDR3 length equals 14 residues. The CDR3 DNA reads as TGTGCCAGCAGCTTACGTGGAGGGTTTGAGACCCAGTACTTC. It specifies CASSLRGGFETQYF.

Here the CDR3 DNA reads TGTGCCACAGCTGGGGGGGGGCGAGGGGAGACCCAGTACTTC. It specifies CATAGGGRGETQYF. This chain uses TRBV10-3 with TRBJ2-5; D is possibly TRBD2 (7 bases). Looked up from germline, CDR1 is ENHRY and CDR2 is SYGVKD. Trimming stripped 10 bases from V and 5 bases from J, with 20 bases between. This CDR3 comprises 14 residues.

The chain has TRBV13 and TRBJ2-5; the match to TRBD1 covers 8 bases. V trimming: 5 bases; J trimming: 5 bases; junction bases outside the gene matches: 10. CDR1 and CDR2 (germline): PRHDT, FYEKMQ (reference sequence). The CDR3 sequence is 15 residues long. CDR3 protein: CASSNQGTGRETQYF. CDR3 coding DNA: TGTGCCAGCAGCAACCAAGGGACAGGCCGGGAGACCCAGTACTTC.

In this sample, this clonotype turned up a few times. The V gene is TRBV7-8, the J gene TRBJ1-1; TRBD1 matches 8 bases. With V trimmed by 6 bases and J by 0 bases, 6 bases remained unmatched. Germline CDR1 SGHVS, CDR2 FQNEAQ. This CDR3 contains 15 residues. The CDR3 reads CASRSGTGLNTEAFF. The CDR3 DNA is TGTGCCAGCAGGTCTGGGACAGGTTTGAACACTGAAGCTTTCTTT.

This clonotype was counted between two and nine times. This chain uses TRBV20-1 with TRBJ1-4; D remains ambiguous. The CDR3 runs to 15 residues. CDR1 and CDR2 (germline): DFQATT, SNEGSKA (reference sequence). V was shortened by 1 base and J by 3 bases, with 12 bases between the two germline ends. This CDR3 reads CSARVPGRPNEKLFF. CDR3 coding DNA: TGCAGTGCTAGAGTCCCCGGGAGACCTAATGAAAAACTGTTTTTT.

At least ten counts were recorded for this clonotype. The chain uses TRBV10-3 and TRBJ1-5; no reliable D call. The CDR3 is 13 amino acids. In germline, CDR1 is ENHRY, CDR2 SYGVKD. The germline V and J ends were trimmed by 4 bases and 5 bases, with 9 bases remaining between them. The CDR3 spells CAISGGIYQPQHF. Written as DNA, the CDR3 is TGTGCCATCAGTGGAGGGATATATCAGCCCCAGCATTTT.

This clonotype was observed many times. V is TRBV20-1 and J is TRBJ1-5; possibly TRBD1 for D (5 bases). Germline V gives CDR1 DFQATT, CDR2 SNEGSKA (reference sequence). The CDR3 extends over 17 amino acids. The V end was cut by 0 bases, the J end by 1 base, with 16 bases between. CDR3 nucleotide sequence: TGCAGTGCTAGAGATCAGGCAGGGAGGGGAAGCAATCAGCCCCAGCATTTT. Protein: CSARDQAGRGSNQPQHF.

This clonotype has just a few counts. J is TRBJ2-7 and V is TRBV29-1; TRBD1 might be the D (5 bases). Between the trimmed V and J ends, which lost 3 bases and 7 bases, there was a span of 13 bases. Germline lookup yields CDR1 SQVTM and CDR2 ANQGSEA. The CDR3 has 12 residues. The CDR3 spells CSVDSGALEQYF. The CDR3, as DNA: TGCAGCGTTGATAGTGGGGCCCTGGAGCAGTACTTC.

Comment on this clonotype: One end of the junction varies from germline; a read error may be responsible. J is TRBJ2-5 and V is TRBV12-3 or TRBV12-4, with TRBD2 matching over 14 bases. The CDR3 is made up of 18 amino acids. CDR3 loop: CASSVGTSGRRVQQTQYF. The DNA of the CDR3 is TGTGCCAGCAGTGTAGGGACTAGCGGGAGAAGGGTCCAACAGACCCAGTACTTC.

This chain links TRBV10-3 with TRBJ1-2; the D is unclear. Germline V CDR1 and CDR2: ENHRY, SYGVKD. The CDR3 is 12 amino acids. V was clipped by 6 bases and J by 8 bases, with 13 bases between them. The chain's CDR3 is CAIRGRGEGYTF. DNA of the CDR3: TGTGCCATCAGAGGGCGGGGAGAAGGCTACACCTTC.

The V and J genes are TRBV4-1 and TRBJ2-5; a weak D match, TRBD2 (5 bases). From germline, CDR1 is MGHRA and CDR2 YSYEKL. CDR3 length equals 17 residues. The V end lost 0 bases, the J end lost 5 bases, and 19 bases lay between the germline ends. This chain's CDR3 is CASSQDDGEPRWETQYF. The CDR3 DNA follows: TGCGCCAGCAGCCAAGATGACGGGGAACCCCGGTGGGAGACCCAGTACTTC.

There are a few counts of this clonotype. A read error may be the cause here, since a much bigger clone is one base away. The CDR3 region is CAISEENTEAFF. CDR3 DNA sequence: TGTGCCATCAGTGAGGAAAACACTGAAGCTTTCTTT. The chain links TRBV10-3 to TRBJ1-1; D not resolved. The CDR3 is made up of 12 amino acids. Germline CDR1 ENHRY, CDR2 SYGVKD. Trimming removed 2 bases from V and 2 bases from J, with 3 bases in between.

In its sample, this clonotype was seen many times. This chain links TRBV12-3 or TRBV12-4 with TRBJ2-7; 9 positions match TRBD1. V was pared by 9 bases and J by 3 bases, with 9 bases of the junction left unmatched. The CDR3 runs 14 residues. The CDR3 protein is CASSPGQGNYEQYF. As DNA, the CDR3 is TGTGCCAGTAGCCCGGGACAGGGAAACTACGAGCAGTACTTC.

This clonotype occurred a few times. This chain connects TRBV25-1 to TRBJ1-2, with 7 bases aligning to TRBD1. Unmatched junction bases numbered 15, after V lost 5 bases and J lost 3 bases. The germline V gene encodes CDR1 MGHDK and CDR2 SYGVNS. The CDR3 is 17 amino acids. The CDR3 spells CASSLRRSGTVYYGYTF. The CDR3 nucleotides are TGTGCCAGCAGTCTAAGGAGGAGCGGGACAGTCTACTATGGCTACACCTTC.

This clonotype has ten or more counts. This rearrangement joins TRBV6-5 to TRBJ1-2; weak D call: TRBD1 (6 bases). CDR3 length equals 12 residues. Germline CDR1 is MNHEY and CDR2 is SVGAGI. The V end lost 10 bases, the J end lost 6 bases, and 15 bases lay between the germline ends. For the CDR3, the DNA is TGTGCCACACGACAGGTGGGGGATGGCTACACCTTC. The encoded protein is CATRQVGDGYTF.

This clonotype was counted many times. The chain couples TRBV12-3 or TRBV12-4 to TRBJ1-5, with 7 bases identical to TRBD1. After removal of 5 bases from V and 3 bases from J, the junction contained 7 bases not matched to a gene. The CDR3 is 15 residues long. CDR3: CASSRTGSPNQPQHF. In nucleotides, the CDR3 is TGTGCCAGCAGTCGGACAGGATCCCCCAATCAGCCCCAGCATTTT.

There are many counts of this clonotype. The chain combines TRBV20-1 with TRBJ1-5; no firm D call. CDR3 length: 15 residues. The V and J ends lost 3 bases and 0 bases respectively, with 12 bases between them. Per the germline V gene, CDR1 is DFQATT and CDR2 is SNEGSKA (reference sequence). CDR3 in DNA: TGCAGTGCTAGTGCCGGGGAGGTTAGCAATCAGCCCCAGCATTTT. Protein product: CSASAGEVSNQPQHF.

A remark on this clonotype: Because the CDR3's place on the DNA is in doubt, the DNA is left out and the CDR3 is given as listed by TCRdb. The chain uses TRBV6-1 and TRBJ1-5; the table's D call TRBD1 went unverified against the DNA. Germline loops: CDR1 MNHNS, CDR2 SASEGT. The CDR3 adds up to 15 amino acids, both ends counted. CDR3 amino acids: CASSSSDSSSQPQHF.